Listed below are T cell receptor beta chains from one sample, sequenced in a study of response to subunit inactivated influenza vaccine. TCRdb analysed the RT-PCR reads with MiXCR anew, one entry per CDR3 protein. The sample includes about 480,000 distinct CDR3 sequences, about an eighth of them seen just once. The sample was PBMCs from blood, taken more than 35 days after vaccination. Source of these receptors: a man over 45 who received an inactivated influenza vaccine. Both conserved end residues are part of each CDR3. The D gene is left open where the match is weak. The size field is filled for only some rows; it gives once, few, many or a size class.

V gene: TRBV27; D gene: -; clone size: many; J gene: TRBJ2-1; CDR3 DNA: TGTGCCAGCAGTGCTGACTCCTACAATGAGCAGTTCTTC; CDR3 protein: CASSADSYNEQFF
V gene: TRBV6-2/TRBV6-3; D gene: -; clone size: -; J gene: TRBJ2-5; CDR3 DNA: TGTGCCAGCTTAGGGGGACCACAACGAGAGACCCAGTACTTC; CDR3 protein: CASLGGPQRETQYF
V gene: TRBV2; D gene: TRBD1; clone size: -; J gene: TRBJ2-5; CDR3 DNA: TGTGCCAGCGACAGGGGAGAGACCCAGTACTTC; CDR3 protein: CASDRGETQYF
V gene: TRBV7-9; D gene: TRBD1; clone size: -; J gene: TRBJ2-3; CDR3 DNA: TGTGCCAGCAGCCTGCACAGGGGTACAGATACGCAGTATTTT; CDR3 protein: CASSLHRGTDTQYF
V gene: TRBV4-3; D gene: TRBD2; clone size: -; J gene: TRBJ2-1; CDR3 DNA: TGCGCCAGCAGCCAACGCCTAGCGGGAGGGAACAATGAGCAGTTCTTC; CDR3 protein: CASSQRLAGGNNEQFF
V gene: TRBV5-1; D gene: -; clone size: few; J gene: TRBJ2-7; CDR3 DNA: TGCGCCAGCAGCCCAGATCCGGGAATGGAGTACGAGCAGTACTTC; CDR3 protein: CASSPDPGMEYEQYF
V gene: TRBV5-1; D gene: -; clone size: many; J gene: TRBJ1-2; CDR3 DNA: TGCGCCAGCAGCTCCCGTCTAGTCTATGGCTACACCTTC; CDR3 protein: CASSSRLVYGYTF
V gene: TRBV29-1; D gene: TRBD2; clone size: few; J gene: TRBJ2-1; CDR3 DNA: TGCAGCGTTAATCGACTAGCGGACTACTACAATGAGCAGTTCTTC; CDR3 protein: CSVNRLADYYNEQFF
V gene: TRBV10-3; D gene: -; clone size: few; J gene: TRBJ2-1; CDR3 DNA: TGTGCCATCAGTGAGTTTGGGGGATTGCACAATGAGCAGTTCTTC; CDR3 protein: CAISEFGGLHNEQFF
V gene: TRBV5-1; D gene: -; clone size: -; J gene: TRBJ2-1; CDR3 DNA: TGCGCCAGCAGCCGCGCCCCAGACCTCTCCTACAATGAGCAGTTCTTC; CDR3 protein: CASSRAPDLSYNEQFF
V gene: TRBV12-3/TRBV12-4; D gene: -; clone size: once; J gene: TRBJ2-6; CDR3 DNA: TGTGCCAGCAGTGTGGGAGGGGGTGGGGCCAACGTCCTGACTTTC; CDR3 protein: CASSVGGGGANVLTF
V gene: TRBV6-5; D gene: -; clone size: few; J gene: TRBJ1-2; CDR3 DNA: TGTGCCAGCAGTTACGGGAGCGTCAACTATGGCTACACCTTC; CDR3 protein: CASSYGSVNYGYTF
V gene: TRBV12-3/TRBV12-4; D gene: -; clone size: -; J gene: TRBJ1-2; CDR3 DNA: TGTGCCAGCACCCAGTCTGGGGGACTTGGGGGCTACACCTTC; CDR3 protein: CASTQSGGLGGYTF
V gene: TRBV5-1; D gene: -; clone size: few; J gene: TRBJ2-3; CDR3 DNA: TGCGCCAGCAGCTTGGTAGGACAGAGCACAGATACGCAGTATTTT; CDR3 protein: CASSLVGQSTDTQYF
V gene: TRBV27; D gene: TRBD2; clone size: few; J gene: TRBJ2-1; CDR3 DNA: TGTGCCAGCCGGACTAGCGGGACACGCTCCTACAATGAGCAGTTCTTC; CDR3 protein: CASRTSGTRSYNEQFF
V gene: TRBV7-2; D gene: -; clone size: -; J gene: TRBJ2-5; CDR3 DNA: TGTGCCAGCAGCCCCCATTCCCAAGAGACCCAGTACTTC; CDR3 protein: CASSPHSQETQYF
V gene: TRBV20-1; D gene: TRBD1; clone size: once; J gene: TRBJ2-2; CDR3 DNA: TGCAGTGCTAGACCGGACAGGGTAGACACCGGGGAGCTGTTTTTT; CDR3 protein: CSARPDRVDTGELFF
V gene: TRBV4-3; D gene: TRBD1; clone size: many; J gene: TRBJ1-6; CDR3 DNA: TGCGCCAGCAGCCAAGGGTTCCCCGGACAGGGTGGCTCACCCCTCCACTTT; CDR3 protein: CASSQGFPGQGGSPLHF
V gene: TRBV5-4; D gene: -; clone size: many; J gene: TRBJ2-3; CDR3 DNA: TGTGCCAGCAGCTTTCTCGGGAGTAGCACAGATACGCAGTATTTT; CDR3 protein: CASSFLGSSTDTQYF
V gene: TRBV20-1; D gene: -; clone size: -; J gene: TRBJ2-2; CDR3 DNA: TGCAGTGCTACGAGGGGGAACACCGGGGAGCTGTTTTTT; CDR3 protein: CSATRGNTGELFF
V gene: TRBV20-1; D gene: TRBD2; clone size: many; J gene: TRBJ2-3; CDR3 DNA: TGCAGTGCTAGAGATTTGGCGGGAGTGGCCGATACGCAGTATTTT; CDR3 protein: CSARDLAGVADTQYF
V gene: TRBV7-9; D gene: -; clone size: -; J gene: TRBJ2-1; CDR3 DNA: TGTGCCAGCAGCTCCCACCACATGAGCTCCTACAATGAGCAGTTCTTC; CDR3 protein: CASSSHHMSSYNEQFF
V gene: TRBV4-3; D gene: TRBD2; clone size: few; J gene: TRBJ2-3; CDR3 DNA: TGCGCCAGCAGCCACCCTCGGCCGCGGGCTAGCGGGAGTTTAGATACGCAGTATTTT; CDR3 protein: CASSHPRPRASGSLDTQYF
V gene: TRBV5-1; D gene: TRBD1; clone size: -; J gene: TRBJ1-2; CDR3 DNA: TGCGCCAGCAGCCCAGGACAGGGGGTGTCTCTGGGTGGCTACACCTTC; CDR3 protein: CASSPGQGVSLGGYTF
V gene: TRBV20-1; D gene: -; clone size: -; J gene: TRBJ1-5; CDR3 DNA: TGCAGTGCTAGGCCAGGGAATAGCAATCAGCCCCAGCATTTT; CDR3 protein: CSARPGNSNQPQHF
V gene: TRBV6-5; D gene: TRBD1; clone size: few; J gene: TRBJ1-6; CDR3 DNA: TGTGCCAGCAGTTACTCACAGGGGGCGGGCTCACCCCTCCACTTT; CDR3 protein: CASSYSQGAGSPLHF
V gene: TRBV18; D gene: -; clone size: -; J gene: TRBJ2-2; CDR3 DNA: TGTGCCAGCTCACCTCAGGAGACCGGGGAGCTGTTTTTT; CDR3 protein: CASSPQETGELFF
V gene: TRBV5-6; D gene: -; clone size: many; J gene: TRBJ1-2; CDR3 DNA: TGTGCCAGCAGCTGGGGGGAGCCGAACTATGGCTACACCTTC; CDR3 protein: CASSWGEPNYGYTF
V gene: TRBV4-2; D gene: TRBD1; clone size: few; J gene: TRBJ2-3; CDR3 DNA: TGTGCCAGCAGCCAGCCCGGGACAGGGGATGTCGCAGATACGCAGTATTTT; CDR3 protein: CASSQPGTGDVADTQYF
V gene: TRBV4-2; D gene: TRBD2; clone size: few; J gene: TRBJ2-1; CDR3 DNA: TGTGCCAGCAGCCAAGCGACTAGCGGGGGGGCACATGAGCAGTTCTTC; CDR3 protein: CASSQATSGGAHEQFF
V gene: TRBV20-1; D gene: -; clone size: many; J gene: TRBJ2-7; CDR3 DNA: TGCAGTGCTAGTCGTAGTAGCTTTTCCTACGAGCAGTACTTC; CDR3 protein: CSASRSSFSYEQYF
V gene: TRBV7-2; D gene: -; clone size: many; J gene: TRBJ1-6; CDR3 DNA: TGTGCCAGCAGCTTCAGACGGACAGCGGATTCACCCCTCCACTTT; CDR3 protein: CASSFRRTADSPLHF
V gene: TRBV6-1; D gene: -; clone size: few; J gene: TRBJ1-5; CDR3 DNA: TGTGCCAGCAGTCCGGGGGGATACAATCAGCCCCAGCATTTT; CDR3 protein: CASSPGGYNQPQHF
V gene: TRBV6-8; D gene: -; clone size: few; J gene: TRBJ2-7; CDR3 DNA: TGTGCCAGCAGTTACCGCGGGGCGCAGTACTTC; CDR3 protein: CASSYRGAQYF
V gene: TRBV27; D gene: TRBD2; clone size: few; J gene: TRBJ2-1; CDR3 DNA: TGTGCCAGCAGTTTATTCGCGGGAGCCGACTACAATGAGCAGTTCTTC; CDR3 protein: CASSLFAGADYNEQFF
V gene: TRBV3-1; D gene: -; clone size: -; J gene: TRBJ2-7; CDR3 DNA: TGTGCCAGCAGCCAAGTGTTGGGACGGACCCTCTACGAGCAGTACTTC; CDR3 protein: CASSQVLGRTLYEQYF
V gene: TRBV11-1; D gene: TRBD2; clone size: -; J gene: TRBJ2-3; CDR3 DNA: TGTGCCAGCAGCCCGTGGTTAGCGGGAGGGCCAAACGCAGATACGCAGTATTTT; CDR3 protein: CASSPWLAGGPNADTQYF
V gene: TRBV12-3/TRBV12-4; D gene: -; clone size: few; J gene: TRBJ2-2; CDR3 DNA: TGTGCCAGCAGTTTAGTGGGGATCCCCACCGGGGAGCTGTTTTTT; CDR3 protein: CASSLVGIPTGELFF
V gene: TRBV7-2; D gene: TRBD2; clone size: few; J gene: TRBJ2-7; CDR3 DNA: TGTGCCAGCAGCCCCAGGACTAGCGGACCCTACGAGCAGTACTTC; CDR3 protein: CASSPRTSGPYEQYF
V gene: TRBV3-1; D gene: TRBD2; clone size: -; J gene: TRBJ2-1; CDR3 DNA: TGTGCCAGCAGCCAAGAAGTGGGACTAGCGGGAGTTCCCTACAATGAGCAGTTCTTC; CDR3 protein: CASSQEVGLAGVPYNEQFF
V gene: TRBV7-2; D gene: -; clone size: few; J gene: TRBJ2-1; CDR3 DNA: TGTGCCAGCAGCTTAAGCCCATCCTACAATGAGCAGTTCTTC; CDR3 protein: CASSLSPSYNEQFF